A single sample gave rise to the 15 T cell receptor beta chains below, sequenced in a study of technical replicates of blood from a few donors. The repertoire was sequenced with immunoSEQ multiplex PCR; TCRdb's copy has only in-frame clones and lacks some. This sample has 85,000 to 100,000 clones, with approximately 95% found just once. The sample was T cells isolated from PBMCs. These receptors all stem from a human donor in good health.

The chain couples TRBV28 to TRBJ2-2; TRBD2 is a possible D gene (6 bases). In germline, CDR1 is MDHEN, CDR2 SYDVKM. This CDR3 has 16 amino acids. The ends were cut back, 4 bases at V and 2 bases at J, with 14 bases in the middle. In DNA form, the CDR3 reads TGTGCCAGCAGTTCCTTTGCGGGGCCAAACACCGGGGAGCTGTTTTTT. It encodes CASSSFAGPNTGELFF.

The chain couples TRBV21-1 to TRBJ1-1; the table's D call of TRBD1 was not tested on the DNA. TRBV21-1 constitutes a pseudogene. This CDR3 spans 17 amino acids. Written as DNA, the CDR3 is TGTGCCAGCAGCAAAGCCCTACAGGGGGCGGGGGGCACTGAAGCTTTCTTT. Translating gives CASSKALQGAGGTEAFF.

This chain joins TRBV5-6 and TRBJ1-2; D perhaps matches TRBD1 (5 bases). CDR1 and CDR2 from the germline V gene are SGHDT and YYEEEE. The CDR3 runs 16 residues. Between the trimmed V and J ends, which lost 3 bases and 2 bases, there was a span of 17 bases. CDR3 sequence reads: CASSSSGRGRNYGYTF. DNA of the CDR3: TGTGCCAGCAGCTCCTCAGGGCGAGGAAGGAACTATGGCTACACCTTC.

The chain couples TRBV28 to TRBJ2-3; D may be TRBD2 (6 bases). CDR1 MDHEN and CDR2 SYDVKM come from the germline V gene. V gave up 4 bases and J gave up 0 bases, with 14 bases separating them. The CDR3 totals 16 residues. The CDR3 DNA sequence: TGTGCCAGCAGTTATCGAAGCGGGCTCAGCACAGATACGCAGTATTTT. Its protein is CASSYRSGLSTDTQYF.

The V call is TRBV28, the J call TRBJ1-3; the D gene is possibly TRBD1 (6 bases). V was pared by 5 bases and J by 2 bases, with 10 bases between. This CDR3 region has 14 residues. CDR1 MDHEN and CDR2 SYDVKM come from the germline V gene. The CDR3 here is CASSGYRAGNTIYF. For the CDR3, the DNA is TGTGCCAGCAGTGGTTACAGGGCTGGAAACACCATATATTTT. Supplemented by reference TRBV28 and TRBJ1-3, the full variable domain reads DVKVTQSSRYLVKRTGEKVFLECVQDMDHENMFWYRQDPGLGLRLIYFSYDVKMKEKGDIPEGYSVSREKKERFSLILESASTNQTSMYLCASSGYRAGNTIYFGEGSWLTVV.

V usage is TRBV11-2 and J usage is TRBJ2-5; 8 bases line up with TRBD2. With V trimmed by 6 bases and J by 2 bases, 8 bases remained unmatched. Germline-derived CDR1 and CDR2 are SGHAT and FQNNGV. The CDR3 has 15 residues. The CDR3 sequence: CASRETSGRQETQYF. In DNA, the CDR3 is TGTGCCAGCAGAGAAACTAGCGGTAGGCAAGAGACCCAGTACTTC.

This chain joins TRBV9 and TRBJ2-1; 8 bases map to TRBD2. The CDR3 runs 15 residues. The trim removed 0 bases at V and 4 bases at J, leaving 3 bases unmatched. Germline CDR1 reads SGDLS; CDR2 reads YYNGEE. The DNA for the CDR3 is TGTGCCAGCAGCGTAGCTACTAGCGGTTACAATGAGCAGTTCTTC. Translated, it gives CASSVATSGYNEQFF.

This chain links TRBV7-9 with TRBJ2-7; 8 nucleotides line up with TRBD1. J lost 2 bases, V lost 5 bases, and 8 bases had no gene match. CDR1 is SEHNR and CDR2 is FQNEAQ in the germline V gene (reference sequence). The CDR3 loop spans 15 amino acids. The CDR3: CASSPVGDRTYEQYF. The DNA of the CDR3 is TGTGCCAGCAGCCCCGTAGGGGACAGGACCTACGAGCAGTACTTC.

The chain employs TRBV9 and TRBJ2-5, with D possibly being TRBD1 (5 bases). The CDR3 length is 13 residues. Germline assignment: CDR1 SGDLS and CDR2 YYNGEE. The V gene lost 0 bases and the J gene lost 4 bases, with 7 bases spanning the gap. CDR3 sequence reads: CASSVEGLETQYF. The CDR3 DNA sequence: TGTGCCAGCAGCGTAGAGGGGTTAGAGACCCAGTACTTC.

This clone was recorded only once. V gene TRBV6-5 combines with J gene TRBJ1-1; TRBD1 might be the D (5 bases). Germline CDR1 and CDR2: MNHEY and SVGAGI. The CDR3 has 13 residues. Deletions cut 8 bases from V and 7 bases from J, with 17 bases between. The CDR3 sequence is CASVYLRGGEAFF. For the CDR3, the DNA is TGTGCCAGCGTCTACCTCCGGGGGGGTGAAGCTTTCTTT.

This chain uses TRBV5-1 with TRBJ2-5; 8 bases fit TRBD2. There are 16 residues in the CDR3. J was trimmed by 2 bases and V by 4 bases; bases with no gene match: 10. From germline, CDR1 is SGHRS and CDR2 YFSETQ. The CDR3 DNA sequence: TGCGCCAGCAGCCCGGGAGCGGGAGTGGGGCAAGAGACCCAGTACTTC. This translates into CASSPGAGVGQETQYF.

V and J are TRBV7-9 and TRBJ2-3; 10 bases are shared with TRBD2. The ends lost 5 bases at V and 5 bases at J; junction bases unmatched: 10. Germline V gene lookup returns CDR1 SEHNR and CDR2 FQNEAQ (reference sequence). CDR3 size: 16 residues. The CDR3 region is CASSPIAGGGEDTQYF. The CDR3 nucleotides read TGTGCCAGCAGCCCTATAGCGGGAGGAGGGGAAGATACGCAGTATTTT.

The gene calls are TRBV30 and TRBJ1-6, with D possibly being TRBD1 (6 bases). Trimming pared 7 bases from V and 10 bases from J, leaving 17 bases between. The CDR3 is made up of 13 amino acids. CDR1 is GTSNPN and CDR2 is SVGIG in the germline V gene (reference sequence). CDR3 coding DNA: TGTGCCTCGGAGCGGGGGGCAGGGTCACCCCTCCACTTT. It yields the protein CASERGAGSPLHF.

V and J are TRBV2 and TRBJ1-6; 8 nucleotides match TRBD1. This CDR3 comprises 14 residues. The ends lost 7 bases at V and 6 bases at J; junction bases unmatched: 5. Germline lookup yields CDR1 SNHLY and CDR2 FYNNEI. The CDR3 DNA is TGTGCCAGCAATACCGACAGGGGTAATTCACCCCTCCACTTT. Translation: CASNTDRGNSPLHF.

CDR3 coding DNA: TGTGCCAGCTCGGTCGACAGGGTCGGTCAGCCCCAGCATTTT. Its translation is CASSVDRVGQPQHF. The rearrangement uses TRBV18 and TRBJ1-5; the match to TRBD1 covers 7 bases. The CDR3 sequence is 14 residues long. The V segment lost 6 bases and the J segment 6 bases; nucleotides outside the gene matches: 8. Per germline, CDR1 KGHSH and CDR2 LQKENI.